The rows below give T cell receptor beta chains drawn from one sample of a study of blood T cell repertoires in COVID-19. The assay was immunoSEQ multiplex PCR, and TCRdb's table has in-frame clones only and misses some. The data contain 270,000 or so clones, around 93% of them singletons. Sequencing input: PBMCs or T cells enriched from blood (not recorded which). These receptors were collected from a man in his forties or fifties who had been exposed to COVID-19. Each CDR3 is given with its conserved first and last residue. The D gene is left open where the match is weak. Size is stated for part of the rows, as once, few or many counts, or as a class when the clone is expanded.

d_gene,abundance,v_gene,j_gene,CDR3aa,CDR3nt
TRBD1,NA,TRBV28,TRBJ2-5,CASTPGQGQETQYF,TGTGCCAGCACCCCGGGACAGGGACAAGAGACCCAGTACTTC
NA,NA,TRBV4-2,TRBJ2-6,CASSQPLEALAPGANVLTF,TGTGCCAGCAGCCAACCTTTAGAGGCGCTGGCACCTGGGGCCAACGTCCTGACTTTC
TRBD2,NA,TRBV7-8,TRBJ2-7,CASSLESSGRPYEQYF,TGTGCCAGCAGCTTAGAGTCTAGCGGGAGACCCTACGAGCAGTACTTC
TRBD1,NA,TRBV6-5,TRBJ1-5,CASRPTGGLNQPQHF,TGTGCCAGCAGGCCTACAGGGGGACTCAATCAGCCCCAGCATTTT
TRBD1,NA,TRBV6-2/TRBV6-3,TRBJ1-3,CASSPSGGGDTIYF,TGTGCCAGCAGTCCATCAGGGGGCGGAGACACCATATATTTT
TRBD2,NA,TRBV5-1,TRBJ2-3,CASSLDGLAGIDTQYF,TGCGCCAGCAGCTTGGACGGACTAGCGGGAATCGATACGCAGTATTTT
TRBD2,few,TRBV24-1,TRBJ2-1,CATSDARPGLAGPGIKHEQFF,TGTGCCACCAGTGATGCCAGACCGGGACTAGCGGGACCGGGGATTAAGCATGAGCAGTTCTTC
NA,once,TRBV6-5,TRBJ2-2,CASSPGVNTGELFF,TGTGCCAGCTCCCCGGGGGTAAACACCGGGGAGCTGTTTTTT
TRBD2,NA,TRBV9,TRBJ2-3,CASSVGLAGVRTDTQYF,TGTGCCAGCAGCGTAGGACTAGCGGGAGTTCGCACAGATACGCAGTATTTT
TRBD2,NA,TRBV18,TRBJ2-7,CASSPAVAGTYEQYF,TGTGCCAGCTCACCCGCAGTAGCGGGAACGTACGAGCAGTACTTC
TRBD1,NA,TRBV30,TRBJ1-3,CAWKQGAGNTIYF,TGTGCCTGGAAACAGGGGGCTGGAAACACCATATATTTT
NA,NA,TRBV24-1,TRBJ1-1,CATSDSSRSEAFF,TGTGCCACCAGTGATTCAAGCCGATCTGAAGCTTTCTTT
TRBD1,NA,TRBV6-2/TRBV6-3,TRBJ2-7,CASSYLQGAYEQYF,TGTGCCAGCAGTTACCTACAGGGGGCCTACGAGCAGTACTTC
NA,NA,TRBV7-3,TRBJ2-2,CASSPSGTSPYTGELFF,TGTGCCAGCAGCCCAAGCGGGACATCTCCTTACACCGGGGAGCTGTTTTTT
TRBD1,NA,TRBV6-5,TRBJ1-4,CASRPGTGNEKLFF,TGTGCCAGCAGACCCGGGACAGGGAATGAAAAACTGTTTTTT
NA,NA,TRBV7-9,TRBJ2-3,CASSLGVALRADTQYF,TGTGCCAGCAGCTTAGGGGTAGCGCTAAGAGCAGATACGCAGTATTTT
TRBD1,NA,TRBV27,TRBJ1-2,CASSEQGAGYGYTF,TGTGCCAGCAGCGAACAGGGGGCGGGCTATGGCTACACCTTC
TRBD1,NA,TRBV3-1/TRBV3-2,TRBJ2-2,CASSTGTGSSGELFF,TGTGCCAGCAGCACTGGGACAGGATCTTCCGGGGAGCTGTTTTTT
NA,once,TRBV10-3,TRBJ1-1,CAISRALNTEAFF,TGTGCCATCAGCAGGGCCCTGAACACTGAAGCTTTCTTT
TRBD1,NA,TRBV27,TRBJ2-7,CASSLQGVGEQYF,TGTGCCAGCAGTTTACAGGGGGTTGGCGAGCAGTACTTC
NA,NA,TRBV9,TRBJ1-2,CASTRDDNYGYTF,TGTGCCAGCACGCGGGACGATAACTATGGCTACACCTTC
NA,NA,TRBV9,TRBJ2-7,CASRTQESLYEQYF,TGTGCCAGCAGGACCCAGGAATCCCTCTACGAGCAGTACTTC
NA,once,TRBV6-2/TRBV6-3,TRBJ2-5,CASSYLDTQGATQYF,TGTGCCAGCAGTTACTTGGACACCCAAGGCGCGACCCAGTACTTC
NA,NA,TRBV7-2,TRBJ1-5,CASSPVPRSNQPQHF,TGTGCCAGCAGCCCGGTTCCAAGATCAAATCAGCCCCAGCATTTT
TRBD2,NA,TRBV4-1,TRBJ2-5,CASSQDLAGGSKTQYF,TGCGCCAGCAGCCAAGATCTAGCGGGAGGGTCCAAGACCCAGTACTTC
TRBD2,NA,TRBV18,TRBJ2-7,CASSPLAGGFYEQYF,TGTGCCAGCTCACCCCTAGCGGGGGGGTTCTACGAGCAGTACTTC
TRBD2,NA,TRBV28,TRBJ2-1,CASRKTSGMRNEQFF,TGTGCCAGCAGGAAGACTAGCGGGATGCGCAATGAGCAGTTCTTC
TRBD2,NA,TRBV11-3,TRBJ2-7,CASSLERGGSGRSYEQYF,TGTGCCAGCAGCTTAGAACGGGGAGGTAGCGGGCGATCCTACGAGCAGTACTTC
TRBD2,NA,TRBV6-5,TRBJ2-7,CASTGLAGGFYEQYF,TGTGCCAGCACCGGACTAGCGGGTGGGTTTTACGAGCAGTACTTC
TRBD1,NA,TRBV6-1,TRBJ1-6,CASSEATGVNSPLHF,TGTGCCAGCAGTGAGGCGACAGGGGTTAATTCACCCCTCCACTTT
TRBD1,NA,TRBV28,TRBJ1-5,CASNSWDRDEQPQHF,TGTGCCAGCAATTCCTGGGACAGGGACGAGCAGCCCCAGCATTTT
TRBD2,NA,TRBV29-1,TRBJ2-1,CSVPNIPGTSGVSSYNEQFF,TGCAGCGTCCCTAATATACCCGGGACTAGCGGGGTTAGCTCCTACAATGAGCAGTTCTTC
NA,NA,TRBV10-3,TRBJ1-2,CAIREMSPGGYTF,TGTGCCATCAGAGAGATGTCCCCGGGGGGCTACACCTTC
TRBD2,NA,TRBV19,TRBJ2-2,CASTRAGGSWNTGELFF,TGTGCCAGTACAAGAGCGGGAGGAAGTTGGAACACCGGGGAGCTGTTTTTT
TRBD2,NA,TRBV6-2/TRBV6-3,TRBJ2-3,CASSYGQGLAGSTDTQYF,TGTGCCAGCAGTTACGGCCAGGGACTAGCGGGAAGTACAGATACGCAGTATTTT
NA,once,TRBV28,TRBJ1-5,CASSNPSGTTQPQHF,TGTGCCAGCAGTAACCCATCCGGGACTACGCAGCCCCAGCATTTT
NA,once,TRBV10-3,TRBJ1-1,CAISGEGVSTEAFF,TGTGCCATCAGTGGAGAGGGTGTAAGCACTGAAGCTTTCTTT
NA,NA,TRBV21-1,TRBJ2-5,CASSKESRDMRPETQYF,TGTGCCAGCAGCAAAGAGTCAAGGGACATGAGGCCGGAGACCCAGTACTTC
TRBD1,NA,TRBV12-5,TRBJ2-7,CASGLAGTADFYEQYF,TGTGCTAGTGGTTTGGCCGGGACAGCCGATTTCTACGAGCAGTACTTC
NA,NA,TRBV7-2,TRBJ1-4,CASSLVGGGEKLFF,TGTGCCAGCAGCTTAGTCGGGGGTGGCGAAAAACTGTTTTTT
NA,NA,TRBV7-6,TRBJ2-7,CASSLRVDSYEQYF,TGTGCCAGCAGCTTAAGAGTAGACTCCTACGAGCAGTACTTC
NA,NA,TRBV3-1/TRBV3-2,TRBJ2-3,CASSQGWDITDTQYF,TGTGCCAGCAGCCAAGGGTGGGACATCACAGATACGCAGTATTTT
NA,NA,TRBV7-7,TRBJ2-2,CASSPPLPQGKGTGELFF,TGTGCTAGCAGTCCACCTCTACCTCAGGGGAAAGGCACCGGGGAGCTGTTTTTT
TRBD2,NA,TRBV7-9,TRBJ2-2,CASRLSASGSATGELFF,TGTGCCAGCAGATTATCAGCTAGCGGGAGTGCCACCGGGGAGCTGTTTTTT
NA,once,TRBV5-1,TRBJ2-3,CASSLAAADTQYF,TGCGCCAGCAGCTTGGCTGCGGCAGATACGCAGTATTTT
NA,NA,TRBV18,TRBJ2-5,CASSPPSVQETQYF,TGTGCCAGCTCACCACCGTCTGTCCAAGAGACCCAGTACTTC
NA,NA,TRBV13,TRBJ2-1,CASSLGRELPYNEQFF,TGTGCCAGCAGCTTAGGCCGCGAGTTACCGTACAATGAGCAGTTCTTC
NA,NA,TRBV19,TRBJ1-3,CASSIEGLRRNTIYF,TGTGCCAGTAGTATTGAGGGATTGCGCAGAAACACCATATATTTT
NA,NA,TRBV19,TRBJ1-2,CASSITRRDYGYTF,TGTGCCAGTAGTATAACACGGAGAGACTATGGCTACACCTTC
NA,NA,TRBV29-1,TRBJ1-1,CSVEWSENTEAFF,TGCAGCGTTGAATGGTCAGAGAACACTGAAGCTTTCTTT
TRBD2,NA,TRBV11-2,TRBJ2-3,CASRQRLAGGQHTDTQYF,TGTGCCAGCAGACAAAGACTAGCGGGAGGCCAACACACAGATACGCAGTATTTT
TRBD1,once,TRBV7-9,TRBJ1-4,CASSLDRGWTSFNEKLFF,TGTGCCAGCAGCTTAGACAGGGGGTGGACCTCATTTAATGAAAAACTGTTTTTT
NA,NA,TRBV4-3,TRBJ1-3,CASSQVRVGPGNTIYF,TGCGCCAGCAGCCAAGTACGTGTGGGGCCAGGAAACACCATATATTTT
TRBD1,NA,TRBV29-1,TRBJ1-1,CSVEAPDRSNEAFF,TGCAGCGTTGAAGCGCCGGACAGGTCAAATGAAGCTTTCTTT
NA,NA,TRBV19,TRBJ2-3,CASSLYTDTQYF,TGTGCCAGTAGCCTGTACACAGATACGCAGTATTTT
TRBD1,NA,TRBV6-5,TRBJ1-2,CASSRRDSYGYTF,TGTGCCAGCAGTCGACGGGACAGCTATGGCTACACCTTC
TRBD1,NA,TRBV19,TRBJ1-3,CASSRRTGSSGNTIYF,TGTGCCAGTAGTCGGCGGACAGGTTCTTCTGGAAACACCATATATTTT
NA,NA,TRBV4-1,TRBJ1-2,CASSQVSRGAALDYGYTF,TGCGCCAGCAGCCAAGTTTCCAGGGGCGCGGCATTAGACTATGGCTACACCTTC